The sample holds a few counts of the clone carrying this T cell receptor (beta chain). Individuals drawn from about two dozen US areas were roughly 18 to 95 years old. Participant-given clinical history determined each cohort assignment. The sample originates from a study of blood T cell repertoires in COVID-19. Study-wide background: In each case, the material was cDNA or gDNA derived from T cells, B-cell-depleted T cells, or PBMCs.

Authors' processing steps: Reference gene primer amplification gave estimated nucleated cell counts. Assay used: immunoSEQ multiplex PCR; TCRdb lists only in-frame clones, some missing. V and J calls and clone size are as listed in that table; D and trimming were resolved from the DNA. The data contain fewer than 300,000 clones, 88% of them seen just once; the ten biggest clones take up 1% to 1.5%. Trimming took 1 base from V and 9 from J, leaving 14 bases between them. This CDR3 spans 14 amino acids. Germline-derived CDR1 and CDR2 are SEHNR and FQNEAQ (reference sequence). J is TRBJ2-3 and V is TRBV7-9; D is possibly TRBD2 (5 bases). The sequence came from a woman in her thirties or forties with acute COVID-19. Input material: PBMCs or T cells enriched from blood (not recorded which). CDR3 DNA sequence: TGTGCCAGCAGCTTAGAGGCGAGGCTAGCCACGCAGTATTTT. This gives the protein CASSLEARLATQYF.